Presented here are 7 T cell receptor beta chains from one specimen sequenced in a study of cytomegalovirus exposure and HLA in healthy donors. The PCR ran on 60 Vbeta and 13 Jbeta primers. Sequencing was performed with immunoSEQ multiplex PCR; in TCRdb, only in-frame clones are kept and a portion is missing. Found here are 100,000 or so clones, around four fifths of them singletons; the top ten hold roughly 4%. Sequences were obtained from PBMCs. Receptors originate from a man aged 35-49 years in good health and CMV-seronegative.

This chain connects TRBV28 to TRBJ1-5, with D possibly being TRBD1 (5 bases). Germline CDR1 reads MDHEN; CDR2 reads SYDVKM. Trimming took off 4 bases at V and 0 bases at J, with 13 bases between the two ends. The CDR3 has 16 amino acids. CDR3 DNA sequence: TGTGCCAGCAGTTCGATTTGGGGGGATAGCAATCAGCCCCAGCATTTT. Amino acid sequence: CASSSIWGDSNQPQHF.

This clone was detected a few times. The V call is TRBV14, the J call TRBJ1-1; the D gene is possibly TRBD1 (5 bases). With 4 bases removed from V and 3 bases from J, the gap between germline ends came to 15 bases. CDR1 SGHDN and CDR2 FVKESK come from the germline V gene. This CDR3 is built from 15 residues. The CDR3 coding sequence is TGTGCCAGCAGCCCTGGGACTGGTTGGGACACTGAAGCTTTCTTT. Its protein product is CASSPGTGWDTEAFF. The whole variable domain, filled in from reference TRBV14 and TRBJ1-1, reads EAGVTQFPSHSVIEKGQTVTLRCDPISGHDNLYWYRRVMGKEIKFLLHFVKESKQDESGMPNNRFLAERTGGTYSTLKVQPAELEDSGVYFCASSPGTGWDTEAFFGQGTRLTVV.

The J gene is TRBJ1-3, the V gene TRBV10-3; tentatively, D is TRBD1 (5 bases). Germline CDR1 is ENHRY and CDR2 is SYGVKD. The ends were cut back, 4 bases at V and 0 bases at J, with 7 bases in the middle. This CDR3 has 14 amino acids. CDR3 DNA sequence: TGTGCCATCAGTGGACAGAGCTCTGGAAACACCATATATTTT. As protein: CAISGQSSGNTIYF.

V usage is TRBV27 and J usage is TRBJ1-2, with 8 bases lining up with TRBD1. Germline values: CDR1 MNHEY, CDR2 SMNVEV (reference sequence). This CDR3 is 14 amino acids long. The V segment lost 0 bases and the J segment 8 bases; nucleotides outside the gene matches: 5. The CDR3 DNA reads TGTGCCAGCAGTTTATCGGACAGGGTGCGCGGCTACACCTTC. This sequence encodes CASSLSDRVRGYTF.

The chain combines TRBV18 with TRBJ2-5, with TRBD1 as a possible D gene (5 bases). Deletions cut 0 bases from V and 6 bases from J, with 14 bases between. Per the germline V gene, CDR1 is KGHSH and CDR2 is LQKENI. There are 15 residues in the CDR3. CDR3 DNA sequence: TGTGCCAGCTCACCACCGCAGGGTATCGACCAGACCCAGTACTTC. This encodes CASSPPQGIDQTQYF.

This clone appeared a few times. This sequence joins TRBV6-5 and TRBJ1-1; D gene uncertain. V lost 8 bases and J lost 1, with 5 bases in between. CDR1 is MNHEY and CDR2 is SVGAGI in the germline V gene. This CDR3 comprises 11 residues. CDR3 DNA: TGTGCCAGCCAGGAGAACACTGAAGCTTTCTTT. Translated: CASQENTEAFF.

The chain is built from TRBV25-1 and TRBJ2-7; 14 bases map to TRBD2. Germline loops: CDR1 MGHDK, CDR2 SYGVNS. The CDR3 is 15 amino acids. V shed 3 bases, J shed 2 bases, and the junction held 0 bases outside the gene matches. The CDR3 DNA is TGTGCCAGCAGTGAGGGACTAGCGGGGGCCTACGAGCAGTACTTC. Translation gives CASSEGLAGAYEQYF.